These 24 T cell receptor beta chains were all obtained from the same sample, sequenced in a study of blood T cell repertoires in COVID-19. Clones were sequenced by immunoSEQ multiplex PCR, and TCRdb holds only the in-frame ones, with some missing. The sample has 250,000 or so clones; roughly 90% are singletons. The sample comprised peripheral blood. These receptors were taken from a woman in her twenties or thirties with acute or convalescent COVID-19.

Here the CDR3 DNA reads TGTGCCAGCAGCTTAGAAACTAGCGGTCCCGCCTACGAGCAGTACTTC. As protein: CASSLETSGPAYEQYF. The V and J genes are TRBV7-2 and TRBJ2-7, with 8 bases fitting TRBD2. The CDR3 runs to 16 residues. Unmatched junction bases numbered 7, after V lost 1 base and J lost 2 bases. Germline assignment: CDR1 SGHTA and CDR2 FQGNSA.

The V gene is TRBV30, the J gene TRBJ1-5; D is ambiguous. Germline-derived CDR1 and CDR2 are GTSNPN and SVGIG (reference sequence). V gave up 2 bases and J gave up 1 base, with 12 bases separating them. The CDR3 extends over 15 amino acids. CDR3 nucleotide sequence: TGTGCCTGGAGTTCGGGAGGGCGGAGCAATCAGCCCCAGCATTTT. Translated, it gives CAWSSGGRSNQPQHF.

The chain couples TRBV7-2 to TRBJ2-3; 11 positions agree with TRBD2. CDR3 size: 16 residues. The germline V gene has CDR1 SGHTA and CDR2 FQGNSA. Germline trimming cut 5 bases from V and 7 bases from J; bases unmatched to any gene: 11. CDR3 protein: CASSVDSGTSGYTQYF. In DNA form, the CDR3 reads TGTGCCAGCAGCGTCGACTCCGGGACTAGCGGTTATACGCAGTATTTT.

The genes are TRBV5-5 and TRBJ2-7, with a tentative D call TRBD1 (6 bases). Trimming removed 4 bases from V and 1 base from J, with 15 bases in between. From germline, CDR1 is SGHKS and CDR2 YYEKEE (reference sequence). The length of the CDR3 is 15 residues. The CDR3 region is CASSVGPDSSYEQYF. The CDR3 nucleotides are TGTGCCAGCAGCGTTGGACCGGACAGTTCCTACGAGCAGTACTTC.

The V gene is TRBV7-9, the J gene TRBJ2-7; 9 bases are shared with TRBD1. Looked up from germline, CDR1 is SEHNR and CDR2 is FQNEAQ (reference sequence). The CDR3 contains 16 residues. V lost 3 bases and J lost 6; bases outside the gene matches: 12. The CDR3 DNA is TGTGCCAGCAGCTTCTTTGGACAGGGGTCGAGGGGCGAGCAGTACTTC. The encoded protein is CASSFFGQGSRGEQYF.

The chain uses TRBV5-6 and TRBJ2-1; 7 nucleotides match TRBD2. Looked up from germline, CDR1 is SGHDT and CDR2 is YYEEEE. The CDR3 spans 15 residues. V trimming: 0 bases; J trimming: 5 bases; junction bases outside the gene matches: 5. The CDR3 protein is CASSLAGGIDNEQFF. CDR3 nucleotide sequence: TGTGCCAGCAGCTTGGCCGGGGGGATCGACAATGAGCAGTTCTTC.

The CDR3 nucleotides read TGTGCCAGCAGCGTAGGGTCCAGGGGGCTTAGCGGGGAGCTGTTTTTT. Translating gives CASSVGSRGLSGELFF. This rearrangement joins TRBV9 to TRBJ2-2, with 8 bases fitting TRBD1. There are 16 residues in the CDR3. CDR1 and CDR2 (germline): SGDLS, YYNGEE. V lost 0 bases, J lost 7 bases, and 8 bases stayed unmatched. The full variable domain, in which reference TRBV9 and TRBJ2-2 provide the parts outside the CDR3, is DSGVTQTPKHLITATGQRVTLRCSPRSGDLSVYWYQQSLDQGLQFLIQYYNGEERAKGNILERFSAQQFPDLHSELNLSSLELGDSALYFCASSVGSRGLSGELFFGEGSRLTVL.

The J gene is TRBJ2-3, the V gene TRBV5-1; 8 nucleotides match TRBD1. The CDR3 is made up of 16 amino acids. Germline V gene data show CDR1 as SGHRS and CDR2 as YFSETQ. The V segment lost 1 base and the J segment 2 bases; nucleotides outside the gene matches: 6. CDR3 protein: CASSLQTGQVTDTQYF. As DNA, the CDR3 is TGCGCCAGCAGCTTGCAAACGGGACAGGTCACAGATACGCAGTATTTT.

This chain links TRBV11-1 with TRBJ2-1, with 16 bases identical to TRBD2. Germline V gene sequence: CDR1 SGHAT, CDR2 FQDESV (reference sequence). The CDR3 consists of 16 residues. After removal of 5 bases from V and 7 bases from J, the junction contained 5 bases not matched to a gene. The DNA of the CDR3 is TGTGCCAGCAGCAAGGGACTAGCGGGAGGGGATAATGAGCAGTTCTTC. The encoded protein is CASSKGLAGGDNEQFF.

The chain is built from TRBV7-2 and TRBJ1-1, with 10 bases lining up with TRBD1. Trimming took 1 base from V and 6 from J; bases not matched to a gene: 8. This CDR3 is 16 amino acids long. Germline V gene lookup returns CDR1 SGHTA and CDR2 FQGNSA. In DNA form, the CDR3 reads TGTGCCAGCAGCTTAGAGGGGACGACAGGGGGCGCTGAAGCTTTCTTT. Protein sequence: CASSLEGTTGGAEAFF.

The rearrangement uses TRBV7-3 and TRBJ2-1, with 14 bases aligning to TRBD2. J was trimmed by 8 bases and V by 5 bases; bases with no gene match: 8. The CDR3 runs 16 residues. Germline-derived CDR1 and CDR2 are SGHTA and FQGTGA. This CDR3 reads CASSTGLAGVLDEQFF. The DNA for the CDR3 is TGTGCCAGCAGCACGGGACTAGCGGGAGTTCTCGATGAGCAGTTCTTC.

The rearrangement joins TRBV7-2 to TRBJ2-7; 8 nucleotides align to TRBD2. V lost 5 bases and J lost 4; bases outside the gene matches: 19. Germline lookup yields CDR1 SGHTA and CDR2 FQGNSA. The CDR3 runs 18 residues. Here the CDR3 DNA reads TGTGCCAGCAGCCACCGGGCCCGGGGGGCTAGCGGGCCTTACGAGCAGTACTTC. The encoded protein is CASSHRARGASGPYEQYF. Full variable domain (rest looked up from reference TRBV7-2 and TRBJ2-7): GAGVSQSPSNKVTEKGKDVELRCDPISGHTALYWYRQSLGQGLEFLIYFQGNSAPDKSGLPSDRFSAERTGGSVSTLTIQRTQQEDSAVYLCASSHRARGASGPYEQYFGPGTRLTVT.

The rearrangement links TRBV30 to TRBJ2-2; D is perhaps TRBD2 (6 bases). CDR3 length: 15 residues. CDR1 GTSNPN and CDR2 SVGIG come from the germline V gene (reference sequence). V dropped 5 bases and J dropped 3 bases, with 16 bases sitting between them. The CDR3 DNA sequence: TGTGCCTGGTCACTCCTGGGGGGATACACCGGGGAGCTGTTTTTT. It is translated as CAWSLLGGYTGELFF.

The rearrangement links TRBV24-1 to TRBJ1-5; unclear D gene. CDR3 length: 16 amino acids. Germline CDR1 reads KGHDR; CDR2 reads SFDVKD. Trimming left V 1 base short and J 3 bases short, with 12 bases between. The CDR3 is CATSDFGRGDNQPQHF. CDR3 nucleotide sequence: TGTGCCACCAGTGATTTTGGACGGGGAGACAATCAGCCCCAGCATTTT.

The rearrangement links TRBV30 to TRBJ1-1; 7 bases match TRBD1. The CDR3 runs to 13 residues. The V gene's germline CDR1 is GTSNPN and CDR2 SVGIG (reference sequence). J gave up 4 bases and V 2 bases, and 4 bases lay outside the gene matches. The chain's CDR3 is CAWSHRGGTEAFF. Written as DNA, the CDR3 is TGTGCCTGGAGTCACAGGGGTGGCACTGAAGCTTTCTTT.

The rearrangement uses TRBV15 and TRBJ2-1; D might be TRBD1 (6 bases). The CDR3 totals 16 residues. Looked up from germline, CDR1 is LNHNV and CDR2 is YYDKDF (reference sequence). The V and J ends lost 4 bases and 3 bases respectively, with 16 bases between them. Written as DNA, the CDR3 is TGTGCCACCAGCAACGACCGACAGGAAGACTACAATGAGCAGTTCTTC. Protein sequence: CATSNDRQEDYNEQFF.

In this sample, this clone turned up once. DNA of the CDR3: TGTGCCAGCAGTGAAGTATCACCCCTCCACTTT. This translates into CASSEVSPLHF. The rearrangement links TRBV6-1 to TRBJ1-6; no reliable D call. The CDR3 contains 11 residues. Germline V gene data show CDR1 as MNHNS and CDR2 as SASEGT. The V and J ends lost 1 base and 10 bases respectively, with 2 bases between them.

The chain carries TRBV3-1 (or the pseudogene TRBV3-2) and TRBJ2-7; D gene ambiguous. Trimming stripped 2 bases from V and 2 bases from J, with 10 bases between. The CDR3 runs 14 residues. The germline V gene has CDR1 LGHDT and CDR2 YNNKEL (reference sequence). The CDR3 region is CASSQNTVPYEQYF. CDR3 nucleotides: TGTGCCAGCAGCCAAAACACAGTACCCTACGAGCAGTACTTC.

The chain carries TRBV7-9 and TRBJ1-1; D unresolved. CDR1 and CDR2 (germline): SEHNR, FQNEAQ (reference sequence). The CDR3 is 14 residues long. V was pared by 2 bases and J by 6 bases, with 13 bases between. The CDR3 sequence: CASSLMRESAEAFF. CDR3 bases: TGTGCCAGCAGCTTAATGAGGGAATCGGCTGAAGCTTTCTTT.

This clone was seen only once. The gene calls are TRBV27 and TRBJ1-4, with D maybe TRBD1 (5 bases). This CDR3 comprises 15 residues. The V gene lost 3 bases and the J gene lost 7 bases, with 15 bases spanning the gap. From germline, CDR1 is MNHEY and CDR2 SMNVEV (reference sequence). DNA of the CDR3: TGTGCCAGCAGTTTTCGTGGGTGGGGGGGTGAAAAACTGTTTTTT. Protein: CASSFRGWGGEKLFF.

The chain carries TRBV7-2 and TRBJ2-3, with D maybe TRBD2 (5 bases). Germline CDR1 and CDR2: SGHTA and FQGNSA. The V end was cut by 2 bases, the J end by 11 bases, with 8 bases between. The CDR3 is 11 amino acids. In DNA, the CDR3 is TGTGCCAGCAGCTTAACTAGGCTGCAGTATTTT. It encodes CASSLTRLQYF.

The table lists this clone with a count of one. The rearrangement links TRBV6-2 or TRBV6-3 to TRBJ1-2; D perhaps matches TRBD1 (6 bases). Trimming removed 0 bases from V and 8 bases from J, with 22 bases in between. This CDR3 has 17 residues. Germline CDR1 MNHEY, CDR2 SVGEGT. The CDR3 DNA is TGTGCCAGCAGTTACTCGACAGGACCCCAGACCTTGGGGGGCTACACCTTC. Translation: CASSYSTGPQTLGGYTF.

The chain recombines TRBV29-1 with TRBJ1-2; 7 bases line up with TRBD1. The CDR3 runs to 13 residues. J gave up 8 bases and V 3 bases, and 9 bases lay outside the gene matches. Germline CDR1 SQVTM, CDR2 ANQGSEA. Here the CDR3 reads CSVDVTGSLGYTF. CDR3 in DNA: TGCAGCGTTGATGTGACAGGGAGCCTCGGCTACACCTTC.

The chain combines TRBV3-1 (or the pseudogene TRBV3-2) with TRBJ2-1; tentative D call: TRBD2 (6 bases). CDR1 is LGHDT, CDR2 YNNKEL, per germline (reference sequence). V was pared by 3 bases and J by 9 bases, with 15 bases between. The CDR3 consists of 14 residues. CDR3 coding DNA: TGTGCCAGCAGCCACTTTACGGAGGGGTTTGAGCAGTTCTTC. It translates to CASSHFTEGFEQFF.